Below, one T cell receptor beta chain is given with its context. There is no known antigen for this receptor. There are no base qualities to consult, and no much larger clone falls within one base. These data originate in a study of technical replicates of blood from a few donors (dated by TCRdb to 2017 to 2019). The cysteine opens and the phenylalanine closes a CDR3 of 17 amino acids. Here the CDR3 DNA is all that survives: 51 bases in frame from base 1. V trim: 0 bases; J trim: 0 bases; unmatched bases: 4. CDR1 KGHSH and CDR2 LQKENI were looked up in the germline V gene. The library relied on the immunoSEQ multiplex PCR assay. TCRdb mirrors the immuneACCESS table, restricted to in-frame sequences. Some clones are absent from its copies; in checked studies, under half trace to an unresolved V gene, and the reason for the others is unknown. This sample comprises approximately 99,000 clones, 95% of them detected only once. The ten largest account for more than 0.2% of the sample.

The sequence joins TRBV18 to TRBJ2-1; TRBD2 lines up with 8 middle nucleotides. Sequenced material: T cells isolated from PBMCs. The receptor's source is a human donor in good health. The CDR3 protein: CASSPPLTSASYNEQFF. The sequenced DNA: TGTGCCAGCTCACCACCCCTGACTAGCGCCTCCTACAATGAGCAGTTCTTC.